This TCR beta chain was sequenced during a study of blood T cell repertoires in COVID-19. Study background: Sample material is recorded as cDNA or gDNA derived from T cells, B-cell-depleted T cells, or PBMCs.

Per the authors' pipeline: Estimated nucleated cell counts came from reference gene primer amplification. The assay was immunoSEQ multiplex PCR, and TCRdb's table has in-frame clones only and misses some. That table gives V, J and clone size, and the DNA gave D and trimming. The table includes about 190,000 clones, under 90% detected once. The CDR3 is made up of 14 amino acids. The germline V and J ends were trimmed by 7 bases and 5 bases, with 15 bases remaining between them. Germline V gene sequence: CDR1 LGHNT, CDR2 FRNRAP. This chain connects TRBV12-5 to TRBJ2-1; possible D gene TRBD2, 7 bases. The sample was peripheral blood. This receptor was obtained from a human donor in a cohort sampled during active COVID-19. CDR3 coding DNA: TGTGCTAGTGCGGAGCAGGGGACTAACAATGAGCAGTTCTTC. As protein: CASAEQGTNNEQFF.